This T cell receptor beta chain was captured by sequencing in a study of glioma-infiltrating T cells after dendritic cell vaccination. Before vaccination, two weeks after the third vaccination, and at progression, PBMC were collected. Profiling relied on immunoSEQ multiplex PCR, and the TCRdb table lists in-frame clones only, not all of them. The sample has roughly 70,000 clones; more than 65% are singletons. This CDR3 has 12 amino acids. Germline V gene sequence: CDR1 GTSNPN, CDR2 SVGIG (reference sequence). Trimming removed 5 bases at V and 4 bases at J, with 10 bases between. The receptor comes from a human donor with glioblastoma. Sequencing used blood, obtained before dendritic cell vaccination. The chain carries TRBV30 and TRBJ2-3; possibly TRBD2 for D (6 bases). The CDR3 sequence: CAWGAGPDTQYF. For the CDR3, the DNA is TGTGCCTGGGGGGCGGGACCAGATACGCAGTATTTT.